Listed here are 2 T cell receptor beta chains from one sample, sequenced in a study of a mutant IDH1 vaccine in newly diagnosed glioma. Time point reported: baseline, week 1 (first vaccination visit). Documented treatment: pre-vaccination baseline after standard-of-care therapy. Profiling relied on immunoSEQ multiplex PCR, and the TCRdb table lists in-frame clones only, not all of them. The table records under 75,000 clones, approximately 92% of them present only once. This specimen consisted of PBMCs, obtained from a glioma patient treated with radiotherapy, temozolomide or both. These TCRs come from a man aged 45-60 years with glioma.

V gene TRBV19 combines with J gene TRBJ1-5; D remains unclear. The CDR3 is 14 amino acids. Trimming removed 6 bases from V and 1 base from J, with 10 bases in between. Germline V gene lookup returns CDR1 LNHDA and CDR2 SQIVND (reference sequence). CDR3 residues: CASRRDLSNQPQHF. The CDR3 DNA follows: TGTGCCAGTAGGAGAGATCTAAGCAATCAGCCCCAGCATTTT.

The chain employs TRBV21-1 and TRBJ2-2. TRBV21-1 is described as a pseudogene. The CDR3 length is 18 residues. The CDR3 region is CASSCGRSTLIQTGELFF. The CDR3, as DNA: TGTGCCAGCAGTTGTGGACGCTCGACCCTTATTCAAACCGGGGAGCTGTTTTTT.